The rows below give T cell receptor beta chains drawn from one sample of a study of cytotoxic CD8 clonotypes in ibrutinib-treated CLL. Profiled with immunoSEQ multiplex PCR; TCRdb holds only in-frame clones, not every one. Among roughly 220,000 clones, around 75% were seen once, and the ten largest hold 5.5% to 7%. Sample: PBMCs, taken after 12 months of ibrutinib treatment. These receptor sequences come from a human donor with chronic lymphocytic leukemia. The conserved cysteine and the conserved F or W are not part of the CDR3 here.

TRBJ1-2	TRBV4-1	ASSQGKGGPNYGYT
TRBJ2-7	TRBV5-1	ASSLGGSSYEQY
TRBJ1-1	TRBV19	ASSWGGAEAF
TRBJ2-2	TRBV7-3	ASSPTGGGTGELF
TRBJ2-7	TRBV5-1	ASSSNSGLHYEQY
TRBJ2-7	TRBV7-8	ASSLTEQY
TRBJ1-5	TRBV30	AWSVTSNQPQH
TRBJ2-7	TRBV18	ASSPGFEQY
TRBJ1-1	TRBV12-5	ASGFGAEAF
TRBJ1-1	TRBV5-4	ASNFLGYTEAF
TRBJ2-7	TRBV30	AWSSGPGGNEQY
TRBJ2-7	TRBV14	ASGFRDRVYEQY
TRBJ2-1	TRBV5-1	ASSLVGGNNNEQF
TRBJ1-2	TRBV19	ASREGAYGYT
TRBJ2-7	TRBV5-6	ASSLALAGEQY
TRBJ1-1	TRBV11-2	ASSQRTGNGNAEAF
TRBJ2-7	TRBV6-5	ASSYSASGPYEQY
TRBJ1-1	TRBV30	AWSVPGRSF
TRBJ2-2	TRBV6-1	ASSGRQGKGELF
TRBJ1-1	TRBV29-1	SARTGGKTEAF
TRBJ1-3	TRBV5-1	ASSLEQVIGNTIY
TRBJ2-2	TRBV30	AWSAGGATGELF
TRBJ1-3	TRBV6-1	ASSGLTGAGNTIY
TRBJ1-3	TRBV18	ASSPRQGSSGNTIY
TRBJ1-1	TRBV2	ASRPTTTEAEAF
TRBJ2-7	TRBV29-1	SVPLEGQGSYEQY
TRBJ2-7	TRBV15	ATSPGTGSYEQY
TRBJ2-7	TRBV7-2	ASSLAGARTYAYEQY
TRBJ2-7	TRBV5-5	ASSLDGTGMYEQY
TRBJ1-6	TRBV30	AWDGRVRSPLH
TRBJ2-6	TRBV29-1	SVTRGSGANVLT
TRBJ2-1	TRBV5-6	ASSLDRGSYNEQF
TRBJ1-2	TRBV13	ASSLGTFYGYT
TRBJ1-6	TRBV6-1	ASSEFGGNSPLH
TRBJ1-5	TRBV10-3	AIRQGDQPQH
TRBJ1-1	TRBV7-2	ASSLSSSTVVAF
TRBJ1-1	TRBV7-3	ASSPGGINTEAF
TRBJ1-6	TRBV27	ASSLYGQSYNSPLH
TRBJ2-7	TRBV9	ASSQGLADSYEQY
TRBJ1-5	TRBV19	ASVTGALNQPQH
TRBJ1-1	TRBV30	AWTNGQGASTEAF
TRBJ2-1	TRBV5-1	ASSITSGGAVGEQF
TRBJ2-2	TRBV5-4	ASSLTGPPFNTGELF
TRBJ1-3	TRBV30	AWSSGTGNLY
TRBJ1-2	TRBV28	ASRNRESYGYT
TRBJ1-6	TRBV6-4	ASSDSAYNSPLH
TRBJ1-5	TRBV5-1	ASSLGVQGEQPQH
TRBJ2-1	TRBV19	ASKGTMDEQF
TRBJ2-3	TRBV9	ASSWAGGPDTQY
TRBJ2-3	TRBV4-1	ASSPQSGRLSTDTQY
TRBJ2-7	TRBV11-2	ASSLGTMYEQY
TRBJ2-3	TRBV19	ASKGGYTDTQY
TRBJ1-2	TRBV27	ATSGSGVRGGYT
TRBJ1-1	TRBV18	ASSRRQGENTEAF
TRBJ1-1	TRBV19	ASLKFGGGTEAF
TRBJ1-3	TRBV7-3	ASSLPGNTIY
TRBJ1-2	TRBV27	ASSFGKNYGYT
TRBJ2-1	TRBV2	ASSEGRRAYNEQF
TRBJ1-3	TRBV6-5	ASSSPTGNTIY
TRBJ2-2	TRBV7-8	ASSGSHGDLRSGELF